The next 9 T cell receptor beta chains were all read from a single sample in a study of T-cell reconstitution after alpha-beta-depleted transplantation in children. Unique molecular identifiers were built into the TCRbeta library. Each CDR3 protein is one row after TCRdb ran MiXCR on the PCR reads. In the table there are 800,000 to 1,000,000 distinct CDR3 sequences, 25% to 30% of which are singletons. The input for sequencing was PBMCs, mostly from graft donor cells, taken 360 days after TCRalphabeta/CD19-depleted stem cell transplant. These receptors were taken from a boy younger than two who had a stem cell transplant for SCID, so the T cells may come from the graft donor.

The rearrangement joins TRBV27 to TRBJ1-1; D might be TRBD1 (5 bases). Trimming left V 5 bases short and J 1 base short, with 14 bases between. Germline V gene lookup returns CDR1 MNHEY and CDR2 SMNVEV (reference sequence). This CDR3 contains 15 residues. The CDR3 nucleotides are TGTGCCAGCAGTCCCCCTGGGACGCGGAACACTGAAGCTTTCTTT. This codes for CASSPPGTRNTEAFF.

The V gene is TRBV7-9, the J gene TRBJ2-5, with no clear D. Trimming removed 0 bases at V and 2 bases at J, with 10 bases between. The CDR3 contains 15 residues. Germline V gene sequence: CDR1 SEHNR, CDR2 FQNEAQ (reference sequence). The CDR3 loop reads CASSLALGWQETQYF. The CDR3 DNA sequence: TGTGCCAGCAGCTTAGCTCTAGGGTGGCAAGAGACCCAGTACTTC. Filled out from reference TRBV7-9 and TRBJ2-5, the complete variable domain reads DTGVSQNPRHKITKRGQNVTFRCDPISEHNRLYWYRQTLGQGPEFLTYFQNEAQLEKSRLLSDRFSAERPKGSFSTLEIQRTEQGDSAMYLCASSLALGWQETQYFGPGTRLLVL.

This clonotype appeared a few times. V and J are TRBV12-3 or TRBV12-4 and TRBJ1-4; 7 bases fit TRBD1. The CDR3 runs to 15 residues. V shed 6 bases, J shed 0 bases, and the junction held 4 bases outside the gene matches. The DNA for the CDR3 is TGTGCCAGCAGGGGACAGCTTGCAACTAATGAAAAACTGTTTTTT. Its protein product is CASRGQLATNEKLFF.

This clonotype has more than one count but fewer than ten. V is TRBV6-5 and J is TRBJ2-3; D is ambiguous. Germline CDR1 and CDR2: MNHEY and SVGAGI. Between the trimmed V and J ends, which lost 2 bases and 0 bases, there was a span of 6 bases. The CDR3 extends over 14 amino acids. The CDR3 DNA follows: TGTGCCAGCAGTTACCCCCGTAGCACAGATACGCAGTATTTT. Translation gives CASSYPRSTDTQYF.

V and J are TRBV29-1 and TRBJ2-3; D is ambiguous. The length of the CDR3 is 13 residues. Trimming stripped 7 bases from V and 1 base from J, with 12 bases between. Germline V gene data show CDR1 as SQVTM and CDR2 as ANQGSEA. CDR3 in DNA: TGCAGCGCCTCACGGCAACGCACAGATACGCAGTATTTT. Translating gives CSASRQRTDTQYF.

The J gene is TRBJ2-1, the V gene TRBV6-4; TRBD2 might be the D (6 bases). The CDR3 length is 16 residues. Germline values: CDR1 MRHNA, CDR2 SNTAGT. With 0 bases removed from V and 2 bases from J, the gap between germline ends came to 11 bases. The CDR3 DNA sequence: TGTGCCAGCAGTGACTCGTTCCTAGCGCCCTACAATGAGCAGTTCTTC. This gives the protein CASSDSFLAPYNEQFF.

The chain combines TRBV20-1 with TRBJ2-5; 9 nucleotides line up with TRBD2. V gave up 0 bases and J gave up 2 bases; unmatched junction bases: 4. Germline lookup yields CDR1 DFQATT and CDR2 SNEGSKA (reference sequence). This CDR3 is built from 15 residues. CDR3 nucleotides: TGCAGTGCTAGAGATAGCGGGGGCCAACAAGAGACCCAGTACTTC. Amino acids: CSARDSGGQQETQYF.

V gene TRBV4-3 combines with J gene TRBJ1-2; D is unclear. Trimming stripped 4 bases from V and 3 bases from J, with 15 bases between. Per the germline V gene, CDR1 is LGHNA and CDR2 is YSLEER. This CDR3 spans 15 amino acids. The CDR3 DNA reads TGCGCCAGCAGCCCCACCTTCGAAGGAGACTATGGCTACACCTTC. The encoded protein is CASSPTFEGDYGYTF.

This clonotype was found once. The chain combines TRBV27 with TRBJ1-2, with D possibly being TRBD1 (6 bases). Germline CDR1 reads MNHEY; CDR2 reads SMNVEV (reference sequence). Trimming stripped 5 bases from V and 2 bases from J, with 15 bases between. CDR3 length equals 15 residues. CDR3 loop: CASSHHLGGNYGYTF. The CDR3 nucleotides are TGTGCCAGCAGTCACCACCTTGGGGGCAACTATGGCTACACCTTC.